This T cell receptor (beta chain) was recovered during a study of blood T cell repertoires in COVID-19. Across the study: Sites in the United States, Italy and Spain provided acute and convalescent COVID-19 samples. From T cells, B-cell-depleted T cells, or PBMCs came the material, which was cDNA or gDNA.

In the authors' workflow: Estimation of nucleated cell counts was performed using reference gene primer amplification. Assay: immunoSEQ multiplex PCR; the TCRdb copy retains only in-frame clones and omits some. From that table come the V and J calls and clone size; the DNA was used to work out D and trimming. The profile shows 160,000 or so clones, 75% to 85% of them singletons. Sequences were obtained from peripheral blood. This sequence was found in a man between 60 and 75 years old with acute or convalescent COVID-19.

This chain's CDR3 is CAGKIDPQVAEAFF. In nucleotides, the CDR3 is TGTGCCGGAAAAATAGACCCGCAGGTCGCTGAAGCTTTCTTT. The chain links TRBV2 to TRBJ1-1; D ambiguous. Germline loops: CDR1 SNHLY, CDR2 FYNNEI. The CDR3 totals 14 residues. V was pared by 11 bases and J by 6 bases, with 22 bases between. The full variable domain, with the rest looked up from reference TRBV2 and TRBJ1-1, is EPEVTQTPSHQVTQMGQEVILRCVPISNHLYFYWYRQILGQKVEFLVSFYNNEISEKSEIFDDQFSVERPDGSNFTLKIRSTKLEDSAMYFCAGKIDPQVAEAFFGQGTRLTVV.